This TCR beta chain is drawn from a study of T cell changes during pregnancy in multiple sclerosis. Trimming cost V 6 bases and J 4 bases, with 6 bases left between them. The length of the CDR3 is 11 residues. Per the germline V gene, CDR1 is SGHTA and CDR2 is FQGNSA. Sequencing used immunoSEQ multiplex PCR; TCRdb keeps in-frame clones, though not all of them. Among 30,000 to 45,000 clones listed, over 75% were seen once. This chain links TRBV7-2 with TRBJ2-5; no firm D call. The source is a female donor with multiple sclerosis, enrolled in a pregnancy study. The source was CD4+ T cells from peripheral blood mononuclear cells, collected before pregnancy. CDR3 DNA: TGTGCCAGCAGTTCTATAGAGACCCAGTACTTC. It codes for CASSSIETQYF.